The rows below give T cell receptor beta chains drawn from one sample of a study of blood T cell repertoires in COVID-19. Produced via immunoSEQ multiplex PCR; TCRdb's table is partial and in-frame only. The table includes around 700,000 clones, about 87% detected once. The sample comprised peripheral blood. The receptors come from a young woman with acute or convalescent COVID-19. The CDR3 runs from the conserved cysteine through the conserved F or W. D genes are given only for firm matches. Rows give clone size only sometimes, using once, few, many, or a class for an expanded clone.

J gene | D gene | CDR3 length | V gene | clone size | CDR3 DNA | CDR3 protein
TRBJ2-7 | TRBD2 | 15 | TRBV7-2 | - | TGTGCCAGCAGCCGGACTAGCGGGGGGCTCTACGAGCAGTACTTC | CASSRTSGGLYEQYF
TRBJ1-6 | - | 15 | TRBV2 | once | TGTGCCAGCAGTAGACAGAGCTCCTATAATTCACCCCTCCACTTT | CASSRQSSYNSPLHF
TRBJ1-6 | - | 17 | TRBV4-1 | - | TGCGCCAGCAGCCAAGCAGGGCCCCCTTCCTATAATTCACCCCTCCACTTT | CASSQAGPPSYNSPLHF
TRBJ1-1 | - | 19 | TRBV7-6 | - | TGTGCCAGCAGCTCGATATCCGGGACACCCGGATTGATGAACACTGAAGCTTTCTTT | CASSSISGTPGLMNTEAFF
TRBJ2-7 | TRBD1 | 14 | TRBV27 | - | TGTGCCAGCAGTTACGGGACAGGGGTAGCCGAGCAGTACTTC | CASSYGTGVAEQYF
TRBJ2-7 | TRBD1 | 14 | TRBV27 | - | TGTGCCAGCAGTTTATCACAGGGGGCCTACGAGCAGTACTTC | CASSLSQGAYEQYF
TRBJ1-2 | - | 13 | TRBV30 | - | TGTGCCTGGAGTGTACTAGGGTCGGGTGGCTACACCTTC | CAWSVLGSGGYTF
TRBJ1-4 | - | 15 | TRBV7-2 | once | TGTGCCAGCACCCCTTTGACCGGGGGAAGTGAAAAACTGTTTTTT | CASTPLTGGSEKLFF
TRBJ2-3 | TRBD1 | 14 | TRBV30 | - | TGTGCCTGGAGCCGGGACAGGGGACGAGATACGCAGTATTTT | CAWSRDRGRDTQYF
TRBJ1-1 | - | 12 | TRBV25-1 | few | TGTGCCAGCCGGAAACCGGGGGGTCAGGCTTTCTTT | CASRKPGGQAFF
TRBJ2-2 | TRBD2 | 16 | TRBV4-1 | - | TGCGCCAGCAGGCCCGCCGGGACTAGCCGTATCGAGGAGCTGTTTTTT | CASRPAGTSRIEELFF
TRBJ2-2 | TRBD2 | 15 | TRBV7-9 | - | TGTGCCAGCAGCCCGGGAGCGGGGGAGATCGGGGAGCTGTTTTTT | CASSPGAGEIGELFF
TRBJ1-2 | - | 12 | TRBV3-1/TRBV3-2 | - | TGTGCCAGCAGCCAACCCAACGGGTGGAGGACCTTC | CASSQPNGWRTF
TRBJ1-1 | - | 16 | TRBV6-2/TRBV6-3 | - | TGTGCCAGCAGTTACTCGTGGTGGGGGCAGAACACTGAAGCTTTCTTT | CASSYSWWGQNTEAFF
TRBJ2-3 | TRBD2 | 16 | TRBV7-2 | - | TGTGCCAGCACCCCCGCCGGGACTAGCGGGGAAGGTACGCAGTATTTT | CASTPAGTSGEGTQYF
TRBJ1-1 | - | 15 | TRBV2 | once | TGTGCCAGCAGTTGGACAGAAGAATTCATCACTGAAGCTTTCTTT | CASSWTEEFITEAFF
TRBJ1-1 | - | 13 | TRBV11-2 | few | TGTGCCAGCAGAAGGACAGATAGAACAGAAGCTTTCTTT | CASRRTDRTEAFF
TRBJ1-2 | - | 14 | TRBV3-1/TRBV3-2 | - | TGTGCCAGCAGCCAAGTAGGACATAACTATGGCTACACCTTC | CASSQVGHNYGYTF
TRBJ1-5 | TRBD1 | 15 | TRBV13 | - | TGTGCCAGCAGTTCCGACAGGGATAGCAATCAGCCCCAGCATTTT | CASSSDRDSNQPQHF
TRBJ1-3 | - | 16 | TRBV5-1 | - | TGCGCCAGCAGCTTCCAGCGCGGAGTAGCTGGAAACACCATATATTTT | CASSFQRGVAGNTIYF
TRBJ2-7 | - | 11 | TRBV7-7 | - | TGTGCCAGCAGCTTTGAGTACGAGCAGTACTTC | CASSFEYEQYF
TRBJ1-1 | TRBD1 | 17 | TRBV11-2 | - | TGTGCCAGCACCCTCAGGGGGATTCGGGAAAAAAACACTGAAGCTTTCTTT | CASTLRGIREKNTEAFF
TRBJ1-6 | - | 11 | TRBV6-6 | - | TGTGCCAGCACGTCTAATTCACCCCTCCACTTT | CASTSNSPLHF
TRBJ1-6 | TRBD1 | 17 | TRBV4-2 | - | TGTGCCAGCAGCCAAGTGGGACAGGGGTACTATAATTCACCCCTCCACTTT | CASSQVGQGYYNSPLHF
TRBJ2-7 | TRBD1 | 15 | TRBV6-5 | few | TGTGCCAGCAGCTCCGGGACAGGGGGGTCCTACGAGCAGTACTTC | CASSSGTGGSYEQYF
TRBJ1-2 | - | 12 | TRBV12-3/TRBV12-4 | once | TGTGCCAGCAGGTCGGACAGAAGTGGCTACACCTTC | CASRSDRSGYTF